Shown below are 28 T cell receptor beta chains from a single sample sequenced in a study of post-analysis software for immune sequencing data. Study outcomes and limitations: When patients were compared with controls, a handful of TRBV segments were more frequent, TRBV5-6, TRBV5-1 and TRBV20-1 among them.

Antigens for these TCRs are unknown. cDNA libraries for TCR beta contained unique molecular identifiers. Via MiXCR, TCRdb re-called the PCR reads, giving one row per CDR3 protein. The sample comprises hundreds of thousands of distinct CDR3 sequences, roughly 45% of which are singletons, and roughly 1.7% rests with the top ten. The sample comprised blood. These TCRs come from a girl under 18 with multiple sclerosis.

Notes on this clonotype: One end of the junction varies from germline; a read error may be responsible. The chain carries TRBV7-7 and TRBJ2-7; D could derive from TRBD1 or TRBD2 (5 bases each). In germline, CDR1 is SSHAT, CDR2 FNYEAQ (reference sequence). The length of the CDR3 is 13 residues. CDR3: CASSSGQGREQYF. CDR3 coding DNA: TGTGCTAGCAGCTCGGGGCAAGGACGCGAGCAGTACTTC.

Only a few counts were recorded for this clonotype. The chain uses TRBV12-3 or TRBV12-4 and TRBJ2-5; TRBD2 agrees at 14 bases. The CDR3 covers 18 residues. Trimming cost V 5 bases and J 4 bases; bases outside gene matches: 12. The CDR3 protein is CASSPGTSGRKNRETQYF. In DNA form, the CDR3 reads TGTGCCAGCAGTCCCGGGACTAGCGGGAGAAAAAACCGAGAGACCCAGTACTTC.

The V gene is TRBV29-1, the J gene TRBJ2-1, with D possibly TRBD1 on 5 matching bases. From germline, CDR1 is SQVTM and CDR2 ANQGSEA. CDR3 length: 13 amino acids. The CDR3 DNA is TGCATCCTAACAGGTTCCTCCTACAATGAGCAGTTCTTC. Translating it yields CILTGSSYNEQFF.

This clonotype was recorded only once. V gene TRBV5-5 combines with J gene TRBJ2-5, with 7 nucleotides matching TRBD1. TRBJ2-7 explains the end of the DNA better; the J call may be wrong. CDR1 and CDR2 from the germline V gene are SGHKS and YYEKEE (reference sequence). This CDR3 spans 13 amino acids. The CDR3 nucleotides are TGTGCCAGCAGCCCGGGACAGCCGCGCGAGCAGTACTTC. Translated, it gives CASSPGQPREQYF.

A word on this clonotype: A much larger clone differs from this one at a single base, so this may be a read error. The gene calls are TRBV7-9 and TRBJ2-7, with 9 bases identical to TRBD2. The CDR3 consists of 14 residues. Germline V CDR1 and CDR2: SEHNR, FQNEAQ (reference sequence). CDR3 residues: CAGSPRTSAYEQYF. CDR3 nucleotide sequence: TGTGCCGGCAGCCCGCGGACTAGCGCGTACGAGCAGTACTTC.

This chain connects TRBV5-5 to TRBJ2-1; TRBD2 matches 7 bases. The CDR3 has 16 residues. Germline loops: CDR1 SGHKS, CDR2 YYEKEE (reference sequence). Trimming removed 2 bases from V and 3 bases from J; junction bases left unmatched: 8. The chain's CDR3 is CASSFYGRRYYNEQFF. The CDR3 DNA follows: TGTGCCAGCAGCTTTTACGGGAGGAGATACTACAATGAGCAGTTCTTC.

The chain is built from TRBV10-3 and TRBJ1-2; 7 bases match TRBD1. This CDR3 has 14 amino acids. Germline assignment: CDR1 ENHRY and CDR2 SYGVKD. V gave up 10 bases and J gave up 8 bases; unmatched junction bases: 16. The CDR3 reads CATGTGTALLGYTF. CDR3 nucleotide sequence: TGTGCCACCGGGACCGGGACAGCCTTATTAGGCTACACCTTC.

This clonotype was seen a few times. CDR3 in amino acids: CASSLESSAYNEQFF. The CDR3 nucleotides read TGTGCCAGCAGCTTAGAAAGTAGCGCGTACAATGAGCAGTTCTTC. This rearrangement joins TRBV11-3 to TRBJ2-1; D possibly corresponds to TRBD2 (5 bases). Germline CDR1 reads SGHNT; CDR2 reads YENEEA. The germline V and J ends were trimmed by 0 bases and 4 bases, with 10 bases remaining between them. The CDR3 runs to 15 residues. Supplemented by reference TRBV11-3 and TRBJ2-1, the full variable domain reads EAGVVQSPRYKIIEKKQPVAFWCNPISGHNTLYWYLQNLGQGPELLIRYENEEAVDDSQLPKDRFSAERLKGVDSTLKIQPAELGDSAVYLCASSLESSAYNEQFFGPGTRLTVL.

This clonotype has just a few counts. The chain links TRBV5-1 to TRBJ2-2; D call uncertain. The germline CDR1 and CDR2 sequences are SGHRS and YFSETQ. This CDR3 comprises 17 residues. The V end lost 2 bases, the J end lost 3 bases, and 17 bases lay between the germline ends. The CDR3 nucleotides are TGCGCCAGCAGCTTCCGGCTGAGGCATGGTGACACCGGGGAGCTGTTTTTT. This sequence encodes CASSFRLRHGDTGELFF.

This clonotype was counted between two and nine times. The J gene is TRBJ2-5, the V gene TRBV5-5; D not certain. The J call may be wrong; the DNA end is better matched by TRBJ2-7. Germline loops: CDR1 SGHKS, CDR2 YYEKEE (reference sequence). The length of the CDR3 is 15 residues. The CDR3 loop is CASSLIRSILYEQYF. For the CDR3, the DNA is TGTGCCAGCAGCTTGATTCGGAGTATCCTATACGAGCAGTACTTC.

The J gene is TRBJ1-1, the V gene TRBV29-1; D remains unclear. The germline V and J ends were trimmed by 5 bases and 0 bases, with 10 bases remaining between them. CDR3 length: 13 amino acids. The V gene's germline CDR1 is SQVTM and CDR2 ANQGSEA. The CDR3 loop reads CSVQDGLNTEAFF. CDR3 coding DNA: TGCAGCGTTCAGGACGGCCTGAACACTGAAGCTTTCTTT.

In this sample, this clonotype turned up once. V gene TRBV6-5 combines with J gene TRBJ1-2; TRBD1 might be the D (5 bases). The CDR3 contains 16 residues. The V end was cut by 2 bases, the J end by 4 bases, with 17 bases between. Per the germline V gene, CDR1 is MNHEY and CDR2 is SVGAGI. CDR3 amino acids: CASSYDVLRGTYGYTF. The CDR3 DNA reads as TGTGCCAGCAGTTACGACGTGCTACGAGGGACCTATGGCTACACCTTC.

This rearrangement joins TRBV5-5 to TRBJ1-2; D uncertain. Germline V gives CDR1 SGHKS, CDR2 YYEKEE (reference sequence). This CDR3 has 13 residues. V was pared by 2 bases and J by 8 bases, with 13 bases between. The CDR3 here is CASSFGRSEGYTF. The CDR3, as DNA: TGTGCCAGCAGCTTCGGAAGGAGTGAAGGCTACACCTTC. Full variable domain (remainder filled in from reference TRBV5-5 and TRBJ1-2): DAGVTQSPTHLIKTRGQQVTLRCSPISGHKSVSWYQQVLGQGPQFIFQYYEKEERGRGNFPDRFSARQFPNYSSELNVNALLLGDSALYLCASSFGRSEGYTFGSGTRLTVV.

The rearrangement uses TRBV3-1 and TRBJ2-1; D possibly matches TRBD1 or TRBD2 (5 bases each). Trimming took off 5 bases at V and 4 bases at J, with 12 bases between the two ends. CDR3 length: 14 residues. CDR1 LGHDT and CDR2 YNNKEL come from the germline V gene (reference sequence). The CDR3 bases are TGTGCCAGCAGCTTAGGGACGGAGTACAATGAGCAGTTCTTC. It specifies CASSLGTEYNEQFF.

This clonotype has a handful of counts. Written as DNA, the CDR3 is TGTGCCAGCAGCTCTTTCGGGCGGACGGTTTCACCCCTCCACTTT. It specifies CASSSFGRTVSPLHF. The V gene is TRBV7-2, the J gene TRBJ1-6; D gene ambiguous. The CDR3 has 15 amino acids. The V gene lost 4 bases and the J gene lost 9 bases, with 16 bases spanning the gap. Germline V gene sequence: CDR1 SGHTA, CDR2 FQGNSA.

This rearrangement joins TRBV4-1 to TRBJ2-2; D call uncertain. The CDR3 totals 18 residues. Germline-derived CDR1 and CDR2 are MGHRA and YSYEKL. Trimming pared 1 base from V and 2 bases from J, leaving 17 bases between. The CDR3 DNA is TGCGCCAGCAGCCAAGTAAGGGTCCGGACGCTAAACACCGGGGAGCTGTTTTTT. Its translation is CASSQVRVRTLNTGELFF.

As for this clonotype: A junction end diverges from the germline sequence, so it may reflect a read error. In DNA, the CDR3 is TGTGCCAGCAGCTTAGCCTCCCCGGGGGATGAGCAGTTCTTC. This sequence encodes CASSLASPGDEQFF. The rearrangement links TRBV12-3 or TRBV12-4 to TRBJ2-1; tentatively, D is TRBD2 (6 bases). There are 14 residues in the CDR3.

CDR3 nucleotides: TGCGCCAGCAGCCGAGGATCCTCGAACACTGAAGCTTTCTTT. Translating it yields CASSRGSSNTEAFF. The genes are TRBV5-1 and TRBJ1-1; D ambiguous. Germline values: CDR1 SGHRS, CDR2 YFSETQ. CDR3 length equals 14 residues. Between the trimmed V and J ends, which lost 4 bases and 1 base, there was a span of 11 bases.

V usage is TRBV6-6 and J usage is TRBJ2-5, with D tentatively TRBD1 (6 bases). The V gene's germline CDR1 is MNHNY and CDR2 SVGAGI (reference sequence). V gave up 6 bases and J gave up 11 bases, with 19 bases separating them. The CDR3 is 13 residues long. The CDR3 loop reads CASRLFDRNEQYF. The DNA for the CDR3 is TGTGCCAGCAGGCTGTTCGACAGGAATGAGCAGTACTTC.

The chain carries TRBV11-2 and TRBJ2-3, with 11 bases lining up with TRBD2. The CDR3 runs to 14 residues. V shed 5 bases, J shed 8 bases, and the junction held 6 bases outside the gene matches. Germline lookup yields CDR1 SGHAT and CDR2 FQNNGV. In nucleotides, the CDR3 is TGTGCCAGCAGCCCGCGACTAGCGGGGAGTACGCAGTATTTT. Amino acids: CASSPRLAGSTQYF.

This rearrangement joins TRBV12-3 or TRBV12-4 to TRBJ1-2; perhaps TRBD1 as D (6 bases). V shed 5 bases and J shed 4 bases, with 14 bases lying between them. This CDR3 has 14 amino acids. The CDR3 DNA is TGTGCCAGCAGTCGAACAGGGTCCGGCTATGGCTACACCTTC. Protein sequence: CASSRTGSGYGYTF.

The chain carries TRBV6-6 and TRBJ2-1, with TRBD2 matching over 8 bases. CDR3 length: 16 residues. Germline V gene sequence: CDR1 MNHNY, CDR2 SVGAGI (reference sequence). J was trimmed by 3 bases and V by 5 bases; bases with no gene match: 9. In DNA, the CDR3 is TGTGCCAGCAGTAGTACCGGGACTAGTAACTACAATGAGCAGTTCTTC. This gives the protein CASSSTGTSNYNEQFF.

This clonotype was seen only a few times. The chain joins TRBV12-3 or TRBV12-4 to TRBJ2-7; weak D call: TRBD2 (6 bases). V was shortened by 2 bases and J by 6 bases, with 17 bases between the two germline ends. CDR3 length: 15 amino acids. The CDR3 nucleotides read TGTGCCAGCAGTTTAAGAGGACTCTCCGGGGGCGAGCAGTACTTC. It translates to CASSLRGLSGGEQYF.

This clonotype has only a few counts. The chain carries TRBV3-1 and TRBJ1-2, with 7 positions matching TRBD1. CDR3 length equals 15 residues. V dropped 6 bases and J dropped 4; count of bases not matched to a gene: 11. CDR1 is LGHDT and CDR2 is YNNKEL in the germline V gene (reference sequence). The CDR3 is CASSPDDRVLYGYTF. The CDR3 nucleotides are TGTGCCAGCAGTCCTGACGACAGGGTCCTCTATGGCTACACCTTC. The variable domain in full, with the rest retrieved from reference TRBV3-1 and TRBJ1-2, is DTAVSQTPKYLVTQMGNDKSIKCEQNLGHDTMYWYKQDSKKFLKIMFSYNNKELIINETVPNRFSPKSPDKAHLNLHINSLELGDSAVYFCASSPDDRVLYGYTFGSGTRLTVV.

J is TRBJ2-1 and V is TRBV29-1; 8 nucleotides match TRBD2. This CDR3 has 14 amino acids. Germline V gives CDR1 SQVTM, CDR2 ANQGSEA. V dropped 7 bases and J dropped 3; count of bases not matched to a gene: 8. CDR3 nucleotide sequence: TGCAGCGCTGACCGGGAGGGCCTCTACAATGAGCAGTTCTTC. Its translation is CSADREGLYNEQFF.

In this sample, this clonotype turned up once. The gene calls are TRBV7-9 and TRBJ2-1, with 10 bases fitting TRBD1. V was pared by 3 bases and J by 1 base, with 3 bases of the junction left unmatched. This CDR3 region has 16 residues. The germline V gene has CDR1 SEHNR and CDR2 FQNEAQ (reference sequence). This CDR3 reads CASSLEDRGSYNEQFF. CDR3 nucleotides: TGTGCCAGCAGCTTGGAGGACAGGGGGTCCTACAATGAGCAGTTCTTC.

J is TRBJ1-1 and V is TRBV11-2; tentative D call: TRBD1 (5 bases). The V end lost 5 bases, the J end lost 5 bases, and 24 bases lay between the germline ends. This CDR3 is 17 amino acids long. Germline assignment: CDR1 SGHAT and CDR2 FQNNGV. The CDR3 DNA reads TGTGCCAGCAGCCCGCCAAGGGACGCCCCTGGCCCTACTGAAGCTTTCTTT. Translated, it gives CASSPPRDAPGPTEAFF.

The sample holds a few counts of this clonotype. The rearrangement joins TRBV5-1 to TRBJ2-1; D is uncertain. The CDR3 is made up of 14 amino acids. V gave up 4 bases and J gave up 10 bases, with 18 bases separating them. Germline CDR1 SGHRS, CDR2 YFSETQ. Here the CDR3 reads CASSPSLTVGEQFF. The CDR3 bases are TGCGCCAGCAGCCCGAGCTTGACTGTGGGGGAGCAGTTCTTC.